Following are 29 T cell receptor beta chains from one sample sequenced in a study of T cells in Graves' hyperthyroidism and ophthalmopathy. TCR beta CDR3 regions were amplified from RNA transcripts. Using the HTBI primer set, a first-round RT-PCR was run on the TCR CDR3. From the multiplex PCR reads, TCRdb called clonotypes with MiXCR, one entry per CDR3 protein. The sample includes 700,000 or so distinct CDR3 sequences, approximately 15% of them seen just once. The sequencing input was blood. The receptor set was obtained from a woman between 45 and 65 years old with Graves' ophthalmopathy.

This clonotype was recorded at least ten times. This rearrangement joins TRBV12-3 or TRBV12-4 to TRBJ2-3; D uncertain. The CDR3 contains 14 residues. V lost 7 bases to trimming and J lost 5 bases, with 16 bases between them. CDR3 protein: CASTPTWKGDTQYF. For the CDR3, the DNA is TGTGCCAGCACCCCCACCTGGAAGGGAGATACGCAGTATTTT.

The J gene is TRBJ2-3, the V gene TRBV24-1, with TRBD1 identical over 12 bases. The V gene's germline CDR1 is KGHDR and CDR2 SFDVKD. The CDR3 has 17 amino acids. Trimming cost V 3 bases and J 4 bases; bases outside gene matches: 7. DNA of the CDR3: TGTGCCACCAGTGATCCCACCGGGACAGGGGGCGCAGATACGCAGTATTTT. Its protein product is CATSDPTGTGGADTQYF.

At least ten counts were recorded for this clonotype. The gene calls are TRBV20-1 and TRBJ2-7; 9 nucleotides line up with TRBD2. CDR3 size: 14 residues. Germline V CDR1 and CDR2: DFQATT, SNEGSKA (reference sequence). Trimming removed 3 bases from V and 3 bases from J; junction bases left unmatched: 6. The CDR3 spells CSASLIAGVYEQYF. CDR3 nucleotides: TGCAGTGCTAGTCTTATAGCGGGAGTCTACGAGCAGTACTTC.

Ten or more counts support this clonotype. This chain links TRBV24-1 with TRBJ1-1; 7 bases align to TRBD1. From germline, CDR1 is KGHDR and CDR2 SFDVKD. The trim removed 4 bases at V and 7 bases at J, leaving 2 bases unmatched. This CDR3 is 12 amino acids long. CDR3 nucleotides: TGTGCCACCAGTGACAGGGGGAGTGAAGCTTTCTTT. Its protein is CATSDRGSEAFF.

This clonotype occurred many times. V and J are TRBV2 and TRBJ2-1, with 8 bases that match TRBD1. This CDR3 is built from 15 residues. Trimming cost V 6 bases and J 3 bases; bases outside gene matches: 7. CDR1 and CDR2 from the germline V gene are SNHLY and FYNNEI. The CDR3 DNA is TGTGCCAGCAGCGTTGACAGGGGCATCTACAATGAGCAGTTCTTC. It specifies CASSVDRGIYNEQFF.

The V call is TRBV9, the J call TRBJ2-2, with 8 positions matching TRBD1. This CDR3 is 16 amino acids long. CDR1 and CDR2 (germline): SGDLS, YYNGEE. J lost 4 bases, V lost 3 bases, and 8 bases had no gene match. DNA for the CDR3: TGTGCCAGCAGCGCCAGAGGGACAGGAGCCACCGGGGAGCTGTTTTTT. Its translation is CASSARGTGATGELFF.

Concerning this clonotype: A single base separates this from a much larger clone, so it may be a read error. CDR3 region: CASSISGRDNEQFF. CDR3 nucleotide sequence: TGTGCCAGCTCGATTAGCGGGCGAGACAATGAGCAGTTCTTC. The rearrangement uses TRBV28 and TRBJ2-1; 7 bases map to TRBD2. V lost 8 bases and J lost 5; bases outside the gene matches: 9. This CDR3 has 14 residues. Germline V gene data show CDR1 as MDHEN and CDR2 as SYDVKM.

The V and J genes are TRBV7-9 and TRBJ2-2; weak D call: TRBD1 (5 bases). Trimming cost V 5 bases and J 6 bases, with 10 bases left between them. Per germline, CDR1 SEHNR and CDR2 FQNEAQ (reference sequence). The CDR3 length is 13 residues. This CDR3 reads CASSDTGSGELFF. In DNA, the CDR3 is TGTGCCAGCAGCGATACAGGTTCCGGGGAGCTGTTTTTT.

CDR3 bases: TGCAGTGCTAGAGTAGTAGCGGGAGGTGGGGAGACCCAGTACTTC. It is translated as CSARVVAGGGETQYF. The chain carries TRBV20-1 and TRBJ2-5; TRBD2 matches at 10 bases. Germline V lookup: CDR1 DFQATT, CDR2 SNEGSKA (reference sequence). The CDR3 contains 15 residues. V was clipped by 1 base and J by 5 bases; unmatched bases: 7.

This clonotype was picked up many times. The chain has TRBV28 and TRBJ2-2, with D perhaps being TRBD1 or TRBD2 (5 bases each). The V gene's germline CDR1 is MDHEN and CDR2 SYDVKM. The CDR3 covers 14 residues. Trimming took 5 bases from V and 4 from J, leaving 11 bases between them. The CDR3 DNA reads TGTGCCAGCAGTCCCGGGACCACCACCGGGGAGCTGTTTTTT. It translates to CASSPGTTTGELFF.

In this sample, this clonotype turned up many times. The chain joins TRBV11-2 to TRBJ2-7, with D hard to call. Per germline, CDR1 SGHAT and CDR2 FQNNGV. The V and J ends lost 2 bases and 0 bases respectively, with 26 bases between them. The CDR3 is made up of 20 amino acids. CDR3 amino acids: CASSLFLKFSSATSSYEQYF. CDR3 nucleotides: TGTGCCAGCAGCTTATTTCTCAAATTTTCGAGCGCTACAAGCTCCTACGAGCAGTACTTC.

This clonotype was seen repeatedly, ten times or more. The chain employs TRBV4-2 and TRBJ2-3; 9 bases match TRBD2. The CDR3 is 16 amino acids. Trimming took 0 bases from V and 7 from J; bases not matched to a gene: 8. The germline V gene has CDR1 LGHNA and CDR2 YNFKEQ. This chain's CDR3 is CASSQDPGLALNTQYF. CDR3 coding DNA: TGTGCCAGCAGCCAAGACCCGGGACTAGCTTTGAATACGCAGTATTTT.

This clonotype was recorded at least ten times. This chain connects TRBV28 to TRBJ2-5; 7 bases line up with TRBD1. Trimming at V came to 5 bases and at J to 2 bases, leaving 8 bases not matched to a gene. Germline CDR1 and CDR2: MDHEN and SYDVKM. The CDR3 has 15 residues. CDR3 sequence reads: CASSETLGQQETQYF. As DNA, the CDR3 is TGTGCCAGCAGTGAGACCCTGGGACAGCAAGAGACCCAGTACTTC.

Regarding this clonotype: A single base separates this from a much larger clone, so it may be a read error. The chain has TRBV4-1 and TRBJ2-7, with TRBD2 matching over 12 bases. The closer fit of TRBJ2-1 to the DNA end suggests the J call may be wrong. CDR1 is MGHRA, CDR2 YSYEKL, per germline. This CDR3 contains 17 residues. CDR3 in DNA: TGCGCCAGCAGCCAAGATCCTAGCGGGAGGGTTCAGTACGAGCAGTTCTTC. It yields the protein CASSQDPSGRVQYEQFF.

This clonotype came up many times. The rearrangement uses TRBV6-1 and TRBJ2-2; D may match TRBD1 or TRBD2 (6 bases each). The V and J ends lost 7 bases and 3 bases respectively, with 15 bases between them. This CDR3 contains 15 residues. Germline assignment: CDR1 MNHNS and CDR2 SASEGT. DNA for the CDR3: TGTGCCAGCAAGGGGGGTCCCGAGGACACCGGGGAGCTGTTTTTT. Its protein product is CASKGGPEDTGELFF.

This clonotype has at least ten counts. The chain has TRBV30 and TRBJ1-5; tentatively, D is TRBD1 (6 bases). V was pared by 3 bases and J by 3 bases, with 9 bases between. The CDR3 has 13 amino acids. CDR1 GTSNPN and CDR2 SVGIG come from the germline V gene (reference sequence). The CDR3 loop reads CAWRGGYNQPQHF. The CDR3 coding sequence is TGTGCCTGGAGAGGGGGGTACAATCAGCCCCAGCATTTT.

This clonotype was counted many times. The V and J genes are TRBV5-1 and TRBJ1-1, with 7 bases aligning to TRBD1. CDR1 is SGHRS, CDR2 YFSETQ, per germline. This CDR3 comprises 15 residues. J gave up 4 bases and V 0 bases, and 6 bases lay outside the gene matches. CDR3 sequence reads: CASSLAAGQTTEAFF. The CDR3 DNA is TGCGCCAGCAGCTTGGCCGCGGGACAGACCACTGAAGCTTTCTTT.

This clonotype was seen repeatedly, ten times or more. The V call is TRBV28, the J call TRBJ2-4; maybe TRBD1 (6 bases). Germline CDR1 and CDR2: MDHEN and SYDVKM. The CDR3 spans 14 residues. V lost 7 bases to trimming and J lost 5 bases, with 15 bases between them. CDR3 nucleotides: TGTGCCAGCACCGAATCCGGGACACAAAACATTCAGTACTTC. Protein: CASTESGTQNIQYF.

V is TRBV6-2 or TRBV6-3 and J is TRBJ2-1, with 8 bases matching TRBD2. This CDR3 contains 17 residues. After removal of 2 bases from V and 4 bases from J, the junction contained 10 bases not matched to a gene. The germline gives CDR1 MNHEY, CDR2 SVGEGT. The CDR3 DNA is TGTGCCAGCAGTTACCGGGGGGCTAGCGGGTGGTACAATGAGCAGTTCTTC. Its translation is CASSYRGASGWYNEQFF.

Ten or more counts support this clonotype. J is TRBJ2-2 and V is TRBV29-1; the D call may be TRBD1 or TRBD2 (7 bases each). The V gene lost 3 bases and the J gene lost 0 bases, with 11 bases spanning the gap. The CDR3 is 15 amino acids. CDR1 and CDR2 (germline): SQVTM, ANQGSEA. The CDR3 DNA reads TGCAGCGTTGACCCAGGGGGGGCGAACACCGGGGAGCTGTTTTTT. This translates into CSVDPGGANTGELFF.

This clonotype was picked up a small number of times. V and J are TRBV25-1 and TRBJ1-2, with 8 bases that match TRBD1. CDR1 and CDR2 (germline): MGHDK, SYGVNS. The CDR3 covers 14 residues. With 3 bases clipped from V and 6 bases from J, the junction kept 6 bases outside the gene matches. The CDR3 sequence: CASSDKDRDHGYTF. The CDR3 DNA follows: TGTGCCAGCAGTGACAAGGACAGGGACCATGGCTACACCTTC.

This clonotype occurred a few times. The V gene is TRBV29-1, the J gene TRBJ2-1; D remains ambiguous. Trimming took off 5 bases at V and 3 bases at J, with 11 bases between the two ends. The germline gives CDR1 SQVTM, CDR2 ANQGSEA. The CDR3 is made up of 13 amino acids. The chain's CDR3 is CSVTPIVYNEQFF. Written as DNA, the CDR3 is TGCAGCGTTACCCCAATCGTCTACAATGAGCAGTTCTTC.

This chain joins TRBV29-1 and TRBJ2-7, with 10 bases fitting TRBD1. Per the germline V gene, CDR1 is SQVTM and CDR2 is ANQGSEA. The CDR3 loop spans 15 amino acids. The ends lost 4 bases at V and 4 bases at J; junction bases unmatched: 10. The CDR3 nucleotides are TGCAGCGTTGTCAACCCGGGACAGGGGTTATACGAGCAGTACTTC. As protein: CSVVNPGQGLYEQYF.

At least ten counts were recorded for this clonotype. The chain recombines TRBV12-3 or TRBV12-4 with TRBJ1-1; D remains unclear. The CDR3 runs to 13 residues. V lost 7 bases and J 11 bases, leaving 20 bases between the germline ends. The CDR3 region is CASTIPGPERAFF. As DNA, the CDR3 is TGTGCCAGCACAATTCCCGGGCCAGAGAGGGCTTTCTTT.

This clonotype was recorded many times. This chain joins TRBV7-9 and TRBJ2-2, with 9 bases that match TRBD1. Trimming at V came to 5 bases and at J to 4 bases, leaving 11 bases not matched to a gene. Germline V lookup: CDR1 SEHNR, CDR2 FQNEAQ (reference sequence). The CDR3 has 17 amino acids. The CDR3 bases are TGTGCCAGCAGCCCCATGCCGGGACAGGGATCCACCGGGGAGCTGTTTTTT. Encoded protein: CASSPMPGQGSTGELFF. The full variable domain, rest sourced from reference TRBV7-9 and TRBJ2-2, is DTGVSQNPRHKITKRGQNVTFRCDPISEHNRLYWYRQTLGQGPEFLTYFQNEAQLEKSRLLSDRFSAERPKGSFSTLEIQRTEQGDSAMYLCASSPMPGQGSTGELFFGEGSRLTVL.

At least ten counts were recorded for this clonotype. The DNA of the CDR3 is TGTGCCAGCAGTTCCTGGGGGGAGAACACTGAAGCTTTCTTT. Translation gives CASSSWGENTEAFF. This chain links TRBV28 with TRBJ1-1; a possible D gene is TRBD1 (5 bases). CDR3 length equals 14 residues. The germline CDR1 and CDR2 sequences are MDHEN and SYDVKM. The V end lost 4 bases, the J end lost 1 base, and 10 bases lay between the germline ends.

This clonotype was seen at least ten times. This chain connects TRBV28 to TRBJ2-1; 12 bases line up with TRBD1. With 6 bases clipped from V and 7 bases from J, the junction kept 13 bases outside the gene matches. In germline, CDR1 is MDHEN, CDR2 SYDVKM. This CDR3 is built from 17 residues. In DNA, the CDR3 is TGTGCCAGCAGATCCGGGACAGGGGGCGAAGGCTATAATGAGCAGTTCTTC. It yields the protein CASRSGTGGEGYNEQFF. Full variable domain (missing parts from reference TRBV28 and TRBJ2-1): DVKVTQSSRYLVKRTGEKVFLECVQDMDHENMFWYRQDPGLGLRLIYFSYDVKMKEKGDIPEGYSVSREKKERFSLILESASTNQTSMYLCASRSGTGGEGYNEQFFGPGTRLTVL.

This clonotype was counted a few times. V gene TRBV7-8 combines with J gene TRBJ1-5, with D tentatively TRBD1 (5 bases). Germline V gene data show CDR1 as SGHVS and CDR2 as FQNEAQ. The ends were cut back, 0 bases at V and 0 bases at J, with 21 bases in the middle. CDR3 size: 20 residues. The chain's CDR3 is CASSLAVGPKTGFSNQPQHF. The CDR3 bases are TGTGCCAGCAGCTTAGCTGTAGGGCCGAAAACAGGATTTAGCAATCAGCCCCAGCATTTT.

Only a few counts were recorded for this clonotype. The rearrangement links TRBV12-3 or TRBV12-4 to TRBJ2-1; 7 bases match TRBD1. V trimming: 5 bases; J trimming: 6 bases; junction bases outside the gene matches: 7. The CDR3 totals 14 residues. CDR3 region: CASSTPGTVNEQFF. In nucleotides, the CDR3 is TGTGCCAGCAGTACACCCGGGACAGTCAATGAGCAGTTCTTC.